These 18 T cell receptor beta chains originate from one sample sequenced in a study of blood T cell repertoires in COVID-19. Only in-frame clones appear in the TCRdb table, and some are missing; sequencing was by immunoSEQ multiplex PCR. The sample records about 160,000 clones, approximately 95% being singletons. Sequencing used peripheral blood. The receptors shown here come from a woman aged 45-59 years with acute or convalescent COVID-19.

V is TRBV7-3 and J is TRBJ1-2, with 8 bases lining up with TRBD1. With V trimmed by 6 bases and J by 6 bases, 6 bases remained unmatched. The CDR3 runs 13 residues. Germline lookup yields CDR1 SGHTA and CDR2 FQGTGA. The CDR3 spells CASSSDRGDGYTF. The CDR3 DNA follows: TGTGCCAGCAGTTCTGACAGGGGAGATGGCTACACCTTC.

V is TRBV5-8 and J is TRBJ1-2; 8 nucleotides align to TRBD1. Trimming took 6 bases from V and 4 from J; bases not matched to a gene: 8. Germline V gene sequence: CDR1 SGHTS, CDR2 YDEGEE. This CDR3 has 14 amino acids. Here the CDR3 DNA reads TGTGCCAGCAAAGTCAGGGGGCTGATCTATGGCTACACCTTC. Residues: CASKVRGLIYGYTF. The variable domain in full, with the rest retrieved from reference TRBV5-8 and TRBJ1-2, is EAGVTQSPTHLIKTRGQQATLRCSPISGHTSVYWYQQALGLGLQFLLWYDEGEERNRGNFPPRFSGRQFPNYSSELNVNALELEDSALYLCASKVRGLIYGYTFGSGTRLTVV.

This sequence joins TRBV29-1 and TRBJ2-1, with D perhaps matching TRBD1 (5 bases). Trimming removed 3 bases from V and 8 bases from J, with 14 bases in between. CDR1 is SQVTM and CDR2 is ANQGSEA in the germline V gene. This CDR3 comprises 13 residues. CDR3 sequence reads: CSVESPWGDEQFF. The CDR3 coding sequence is TGCAGCGTTGAGTCTCCCTGGGGCGATGAGCAGTTCTTC.

This sequence joins TRBV28 and TRBJ2-7; TRBD1 is a possible D gene (5 bases). Looked up from germline, CDR1 is MDHEN and CDR2 is SYDVKM. The CDR3 is 13 amino acids. V lost 3 bases and J lost 2, with 8 bases in between. DNA of the CDR3: TGTGCCAGCAGTTTCCAGGGTCCCTACGAGCAGTACTTC. The encoded protein is CASSFQGPYEQYF.

The gene calls are TRBV11-2 and TRBJ1-1, with D possibly being TRBD1 (6 bases). CDR1 SGHAT and CDR2 FQNNGV come from the germline V gene. The CDR3 has 13 amino acids. Trimming removed 7 bases from V and 0 bases from J, with 9 bases in between. The CDR3 DNA reads as TGTGCCAGCACCCCAGGGGTGAACACTGAAGCTTTCTTT. Translated, it gives CASTPGVNTEAFF.

The chain has TRBV6-5 and TRBJ1-1; weak D call: TRBD1 (6 bases). Trimming took 4 bases from V and 4 from J, leaving 19 bases between them. There are 16 residues in the CDR3. Germline V gene sequence: CDR1 MNHEY, CDR2 SVGAGI. CDR3 bases: TGTGCCAGCAGTTCCATCCTCGGGGGGCAGGGCACTGAAGCTTTCTTT. Its translation is CASSSILGGQGTEAFF.

This clone was seen once. CDR3 region: CASSRRYEQYF. The CDR3 bases are TGTGCCAGCAGCCGTCGGTACGAGCAGTACTTC. This chain uses TRBV7-2 with TRBJ2-7; D unresolved. The CDR3 contains 11 residues. Deletions cut 5 bases from V and 4 bases from J, with 6 bases between. The germline V gene encodes CDR1 SGHTA and CDR2 FQGNSA. Together with reference TRBV7-2 and TRBJ2-7, the CDR3 gives the full variable domain: GAGVSQSPSNKVTEKGKDVELRCDPISGHTALYWYRQSLGQGLEFLIYFQGNSAPDKSGLPSDRFSAERTGGSVSTLTIQRTQQEDSAVYLCASSRRYEQYFGPGTRLTVT.

This clone was observed a single time. This chain connects TRBV28 to TRBJ1-4; 7 bases fit TRBD1. Trimming removed 3 bases from V and 4 bases from J; junction bases left unmatched: 8. Germline lookup yields CDR1 MDHEN and CDR2 SYDVKM. The CDR3 is 16 amino acids. CDR3 DNA sequence: TGTGCCAGCAGTTTTGAGCCGGGACAGTTTAATGAAAAACTGTTTTTT. Amino acids: CASSFEPGQFNEKLFF.

The rearrangement uses TRBV10-3 and TRBJ2-3; the D is unclear. The germline CDR1 and CDR2 sequences are ENHRY and SYGVKD. V dropped 8 bases and J dropped 5 bases, with 11 bases sitting between them. CDR3 length: 12 amino acids. The CDR3 DNA reads TGTGCCATCGGCCTGACTCGAGATACGCAGTATTTT. Translating it yields CAIGLTRDTQYF.

The count of this clone is one. The CDR3 DNA follows: TGTGCCAGCAGTCAATGGGTATCGGGAAACCAAGAGACCCAGTACTTC. Translated: CASSQWVSGNQETQYF. The chain joins TRBV14 to TRBJ2-5, with D possibly TRBD2 on 5 matching bases. Germline V gene sequence: CDR1 SGHDN, CDR2 FVKESK. CDR3 size: 16 residues. The ends were cut back, 6 bases at V and 0 bases at J, with 17 bases in the middle.

This sequence joins TRBV18 and TRBJ1-2, with D possibly TRBD1 on 6 matching bases. CDR1 and CDR2 from the germline V gene are KGHSH and LQKENI. CDR3 length: 13 amino acids. Trimming left V 3 bases short and J 4 bases short, with 9 bases between. The CDR3 region is CASSPPDSYGYTF. In nucleotides, the CDR3 is TGTGCCAGCTCACCCCCGGACAGCTATGGCTACACCTTC. Variable domain in full (rest from reference TRBV18 and TRBJ1-2): NAGVMQNPRHLVRRRGQEARLRCSPMKGHSHVYWYRQLPEEGLKFMVYLQKENIIDESGMPKERFSAEFPKEGPSILRIQQVVRGDSAAYFCASSPPDSYGYTFGSGTRLTVV.

In DNA form, the CDR3 reads TGTGCCAGCAGTTACTCGACAGACAGCTCCTACGAGCAGTACTTC. Residues: CASSYSTDSSYEQYF. The chain joins TRBV6-5 to TRBJ2-7; D might be TRBD1 (5 bases). Per germline, CDR1 MNHEY and CDR2 SVGAGI. Trimming stripped 0 bases from V and 0 bases from J, with 9 bases between. This CDR3 region has 15 residues.

A single count supports this clone. This chain links TRBV7-2 with TRBJ1-6, with D possibly TRBD1 on 6 matching bases. V was trimmed by 5 bases and J by 3 bases, leaving 14 bases between them. The CDR3 runs to 16 residues. The germline V gene has CDR1 SGHTA and CDR2 FQGNSA. The CDR3: CASSPRTAYYNSPLHF. The CDR3 DNA follows: TGTGCCAGCAGCCCCCGGACAGCTTACTATAATTCACCCCTCCACTTT. Supplemented by reference TRBV7-2 and TRBJ1-6, the full variable domain reads GAGVSQSPSNKVTEKGKDVELRCDPISGHTALYWYRQSLGQGLEFLIYFQGNSAPDKSGLPSDRFSAERTGGSVSTLTIQRTQQEDSAVYLCASSPRTAYYNSPLHFGNGTRLTVT.

V usage is TRBV28 and J usage is TRBJ1-5; TRBD1 aligns across 9 bases. Unmatched junction bases numbered 7, after V lost 4 bases and J lost 6 bases. This CDR3 is built from 15 residues. CDR1 and CDR2 from the germline V gene are MDHEN and SYDVKM. CDR3 sequence: CASSSQGAPGQPQHF. DNA of the CDR3: TGTGCCAGCAGTTCACAGGGGGCGCCGGGTCAGCCCCAGCATTTT.

The V call is TRBV9, the J call TRBJ2-7; 9 bases align to TRBD1. The CDR3 extends over 15 amino acids. Germline V gene sequence: CDR1 SGDLS, CDR2 YYNGEE. Trimming cost V 0 bases and J 5 bases; bases outside gene matches: 6. Here the CDR3 reads CASSVEGDRDNEQYF. CDR3 DNA: TGTGCCAGCAGCGTAGAGGGGGACAGGGACAACGAGCAGTACTTC.

The chain is built from TRBV6-5 and TRBJ1-3; D unclear. Germline V lookup: CDR1 MNHEY, CDR2 SVGAGI. V lost 2 bases and J lost 4, with 12 bases in between. There are 15 residues in the CDR3. The CDR3 DNA reads as TGTGCCAGCAGTTACGCCCTGGCGGGGGGAAACACCATATATTTT. Translating gives CASSYALAGGNTIYF.

This sequence joins TRBV19 and TRBJ2-4; D perhaps matches TRBD2 (5 bases). V dropped 3 bases and J dropped 6 bases, with 15 bases sitting between them. Germline V lookup: CDR1 LNHDA, CDR2 SQIVND (reference sequence). This CDR3 is 15 amino acids long. CDR3 protein: CASSIIGDSINIQYF. CDR3 bases: TGTGCCAGTAGTATCATCGGGGATTCCATAAACATTCAGTACTTC.

The chain couples TRBV5-1 to TRBJ2-2; 9 positions agree with TRBD2. There are 17 residues in the CDR3. V trimming: 4 bases; J trimming: 5 bases; junction bases outside the gene matches: 12. Looked up from germline, CDR1 is SGHRS and CDR2 is YFSETQ. The CDR3 DNA is TGCGCCAGCAGCCACCTTCGCGGGGGGGTAAAGACCGGGGAGCTGTTTTTT. This gives the protein CASSHLRGGVKTGELFF. The entire variable domain, with the rest obtained from reference TRBV5-1 and TRBJ2-2, is as follows: KAGVTQTPRYLIKTRGQQVTLSCSPISGHRSVSWYQQTPGQGLQFLFEYFSETQRNKGNFPGRFSGRQFSNSRSEMNVSTLELGDSALYLCASSHLRGGVKTGELFFGEGSRLTVL.